Following are 8 T cell receptor beta chains from one sample sequenced in a study of blood T cell repertoires in COVID-19. Libraries were prepared by immunoSEQ multiplex PCR; TCRdb keeps only in-frame clonotypes and omits some of them. This sample has over 200,000 clones, with just over 85% found just once. Source material: peripheral blood. The receptors were gathered from a man older than 75 with acute or convalescent COVID-19.

This chain links TRBV7-8 with TRBJ2-7, with TRBD2 identical over 7 bases. The CDR3 extends over 16 amino acids. CDR1 and CDR2 (germline): SGHVS, FQNEAQ. V trimming: 5 bases; J trimming: 0 bases; junction bases outside the gene matches: 10. CDR3 sequence (DNA): TGTGCCAGCAGCCGAGAGCGGCGGGGGTTCTCCTACGAGCAGTACTTC. The encoded protein is CASSRERRGFSYEQYF.

This clone turned up a few times. This rearrangement joins TRBV6-2 or TRBV6-3 to TRBJ1-5; 9 bases are shared with TRBD1. V trimming: 5 bases; J trimming: 4 bases; junction bases outside the gene matches: 12. CDR3 length: 17 amino acids. From germline, CDR1 is MNHEY and CDR2 SVGEGT. The CDR3 here is CASSKGAGQGTNQPQHF. As DNA, the CDR3 is TGTGCCAGCAGTAAAGGGGCGGGACAGGGCACAAATCAGCCCCAGCATTTT.

The chain combines TRBV27 with TRBJ1-5; maybe TRBD1 (5 bases). This CDR3 is built from 15 residues. Germline assignment: CDR1 MNHEY and CDR2 SMNVEV (reference sequence). The V end was cut by 0 bases, the J end by 7 bases, with 13 bases between. CDR3 bases: TGTGCCAGCAGTTTATCGGGCAGGGCGGCCCAGCCCCAGCATTTT. Residues: CASSLSGRAAQPQHF.

The chain links TRBV5-1 to TRBJ2-7; possibly TRBD2 for D (6 bases). CDR1 and CDR2 from the germline V gene are SGHRS and YFSETQ. V was shortened by 3 bases and J by 5 bases, with 15 bases between the two germline ends. CDR3 length equals 14 residues. The CDR3 here is CASSSLPGGNEQYF. The CDR3 nucleotides are TGCGCCAGCAGCTCCTTACCGGGCGGGAACGAGCAGTACTTC. Full variable domain (outside the CDR3, taken from reference TRBV5-1 and TRBJ2-7): KAGVTQTPRYLIKTRGQQVTLSCSPISGHRSVSWYQQTPGQGLQFLFEYFSETQRNKGNFPGRFSGRQFSNSRSEMNVSTLELGDSALYLCASSSLPGGNEQYFGPGTRLTVT.

The chain is built from TRBV7-8 and TRBJ1-5, with 7 bases identical to TRBD1. The CDR3 contains 16 residues. V dropped 5 bases and J dropped 4; count of bases not matched to a gene: 11. Germline lookup yields CDR1 SGHVS and CDR2 FQNEAQ. The CDR3 bases are TGTGCCAGCAGCGATCGACAGGGTGGTACGAATCAGCCCCAGCATTTT. This sequence encodes CASSDRQGGTNQPQHF.

This CDR3 is CASSSYRVSGNTIYF. The CDR3 DNA follows: TGTGCCAGCAGTTCCTACAGGGTCTCTGGAAACACCATATATTTT. The chain employs TRBV6-2 or TRBV6-3 and TRBJ1-3; tentatively, D is TRBD1 (6 bases). CDR1 and CDR2 from the germline V gene are MNHEY and SVGEGT. The ends were cut back, 4 bases at V and 0 bases at J, with 10 bases in the middle. This CDR3 comprises 15 residues.

This clone has a single count. The chain combines TRBV9 with TRBJ2-1; no definite D call. The V and J ends lost 0 bases and 0 bases respectively, with 10 bases between them. Germline CDR1 is SGDLS and CDR2 is YYNGEE. CDR3 length equals 16 residues. The CDR3 protein is CASSVDARSSYNEQFF. The CDR3 bases are TGTGCCAGCAGCGTAGACGCGCGGAGCTCCTACAATGAGCAGTTCTTC.

The J gene is TRBJ1-3, the V gene TRBV6-5; 8 bases fit TRBD1. The CDR3 is 13 amino acids. The ends lost 10 bases at V and 3 bases at J; junction bases unmatched: 5. The germline V gene encodes CDR1 MNHEY and CDR2 SVGAGI. The CDR3 bases are TGTGCCACCGGGACAGGAAGTGGAAACACCATATATTTT. Protein sequence: CATGTGSGNTIYF.